The 32 T cell receptor beta chains listed next were all sequenced from one sample in a study of metastatic and nonmetastatic thyroid tumors. Thyroid surgery took place with no prior treatment in any patient. TCRdb reprocessed the PCR reads using MiXCR. The sample has approximately 26,000 clones, 10% to 15% seen once. Sequences were obtained from blood. The receptors here all came from a female donor with papillary thyroid cancer or a benign thyroid nodule (not recorded which). Some clones in this sample may be carry-over from other donors' samples.

The sample holds many counts of this clone. The rearrangement uses TRBV11-2 and TRBJ2-2, with a possible D match to TRBD1 (5 bases). V was trimmed by 5 bases and J by 3 bases, leaving 16 bases between them. Per germline, CDR1 SGHAT and CDR2 FQNNGV. The CDR3 has 16 amino acids. The CDR3 loop reads CASSPEGRTYTGELFF. The CDR3 region has the DNA TGTGCCAGCAGCCCGGAAGGACGGACATACACCGGGGAGCTGTTTTTT.

By sample fraction, this clone is medium-sized. This chain links TRBV6-1 with TRBJ2-2; TRBD2 matches 9 bases. The CDR3 is 15 amino acids. V shed 0 bases and J 4 bases; nucleotides not matched to a gene: 0. Germline assignment: CDR1 MNHNS and CDR2 SASEGT. The CDR3 DNA reads TGTGCCAGCAGTGAAGCTAGCGGGAGCACCGGGGAGCTGTTTTTT. This gives the protein CASSEASGSTGELFF.

This clone was found a few times. Possible read error: a much larger clone is one base away. The V gene is TRBV28, the J gene TRBJ1-5; D gene ambiguous. This CDR3 is 12 amino acids long. Germline CDR1 reads MDHEN; CDR2 reads SYDVKM. CDR3 coding DNA: TGTGCCAGCACGGGTCAGAATCCGCCCCAGCATTTT. Amino acid sequence: CASTGQNPPQHF.

The CDR3 DNA is TGTGCCTGGAGTTTGAGACTAGCGGGAGGACGAGGCGAGACCCAGTACTTC. Protein: CAWSLRLAGGRGETQYF. The chain joins TRBV30 to TRBJ2-5; the match to TRBD2 covers 13 bases. This CDR3 region has 17 residues. CDR1 is GTSNPN and CDR2 is SVGIG in the germline V gene (reference sequence). Trimming removed 2 bases from V and 5 bases from J; junction bases left unmatched: 11.

This clone was observed many times. V usage is TRBV30 and J usage is TRBJ1-2; D may be TRBD1 (5 bases). The germline V gene has CDR1 GTSNPN and CDR2 SVGIG (reference sequence). The CDR3 is 13 amino acids. V was trimmed by 0 bases and J by 3 bases, leaving 8 bases between them. The CDR3: CAWSVWGDYGYTF. In DNA form, the CDR3 reads TGTGCCTGGAGTGTTTGGGGGGACTATGGCTACACCTTC.

As for this clone: A much bigger clone sits one base away, suggesting this may be a read error. CDR3 residues: CAWSRQASMNTEAFF. In nucleotides, the CDR3 is TGTGCCTGGAGTCGGCAGGCGTCTATGAACACTGAAGCTTTCTTT. This rearrangement joins TRBV30 to TRBJ1-1; D not resolved. There are 15 residues in the CDR3. Germline V lookup: CDR1 GTSNPN, CDR2 SVGIG (reference sequence). V lost 2 bases, J lost 0 bases, and 13 bases lay in between.

This clone showed up many times. The chain carries TRBV20-1 and TRBJ2-3; D may be TRBD2 (6 bases). The V end lost 2 bases, the J end lost 2 bases, and 17 bases lay between the germline ends. This CDR3 has 16 residues. The V gene's germline CDR1 is DFQATT and CDR2 SNEGSKA (reference sequence). The CDR3 coding sequence is TGCAGTGCTAGACAACCGGGACTTCGTGACACAGATACGCAGTATTTT. Encoded protein: CSARQPGLRDTDTQYF.

This clone was detected many times. One end of the junction fails to match germline, which may point to a read error. The V gene is TRBV6-2 or TRBV6-3, the J gene TRBJ2-5; 8 nucleotides agree with TRBD2. The CDR3 length is 12 residues. Per germline, CDR1 MNHEY and CDR2 SVGEGT. This CDR3 reads CASSFTSSGLDF. The DNA for the CDR3 is TGTGCCAGCAGTTTCACCTCTAGCGGGCTGGACTTC.

Many counts were recorded for this clone. The chain couples TRBV28 to TRBJ2-1; no clear D gene. This CDR3 has 14 amino acids. Germline V lookup: CDR1 MDHEN, CDR2 SYDVKM. Trimming left V 3 bases short and J 8 bases short, with 14 bases between. The CDR3 protein is CASSFRRFNDEQFF. CDR3 coding DNA: TGTGCCAGCAGTTTCCGGCGGTTCAACGATGAGCAGTTCTTC.

This clone was recorded once. V gene TRBV4-2 combines with J gene TRBJ2-3, with 7 bases identical to TRBD2. The ends lost 5 bases at V and 0 bases at J; junction bases unmatched: 8. Germline loops: CDR1 LGHNA, CDR2 YNFKEQ. CDR3 length: 16 amino acids. The CDR3 is CASSSHVGGSTDTQYF. The CDR3 DNA reads TGTGCCAGCAGCTCCCATGTGGGAGGGAGCACAGATACGCAGTATTTT.

This clone is medium-sized in the sample. This chain links TRBV19 with TRBJ2-7; 8 nucleotides agree with TRBD2. The CDR3 is 15 amino acids. V was clipped by 6 bases and J by 1 base; unmatched bases: 8. Germline V gives CDR1 LNHDA, CDR2 SQIVND (reference sequence). The CDR3 loop is CASSLSGGGSYEQYF. The CDR3 DNA reads as TGTGCCAGTAGCCTTTCGGGAGGGGGTTCCTACGAGCAGTACTTC.

On this clone: A clone one base away is much larger, so this may be a read error. The V gene is TRBV29-1, the J gene TRBJ2-3; D uncertain. The length of the CDR3 is 13 residues. V lost 4 bases, J lost 5 bases, and 13 bases lay in between. Germline V gene data show CDR1 as SQVTM and CDR2 as ANQGSEA. The CDR3 DNA reads as TGCAGCGTTGGGGATGGAGTCTTAGATACGCAGTATTTT. As protein: CSVGDGVLDTQYF.

CDR3: CASTRGSGNTGELFF. The CDR3 DNA reads TGTGCCAGCACTCGGGGTAGCGGAAACACCGGGGAGCTGTTTTTT. This chain joins TRBV7-9 and TRBJ2-2; TRBD2 is a possible D gene (6 bases). The CDR3 length is 15 residues. CDR1 SEHNR and CDR2 FQNEAQ come from the germline V gene (reference sequence). With 7 bases removed from V and 2 bases from J, the gap between germline ends came to 14 bases.

This clone was seen repeatedly, ten times or more. V and J are TRBV19 and TRBJ2-3; D gene uncertain. This CDR3 contains 14 residues. Germline V lookup: CDR1 LNHDA, CDR2 SQIVND (reference sequence). V dropped 3 bases and J dropped 0 bases, with 7 bases sitting between them. The CDR3 nucleotides are TGTGCCAGTAGTATGGCCACTAGCACAGATACGCAGTATTTT. Translated: CASSMATSTDTQYF.

The sample holds many counts of this clone. The genes are TRBV7-9 and TRBJ2-2; D uncertain. CDR1 and CDR2 from the germline V gene are SEHNR and FQNEAQ (reference sequence). V gave up 10 bases and J gave up 4 bases, with 1 base separating them. This CDR3 is 9 amino acids long. The DNA of the CDR3 is TGTGCCATCACCGGGGAGCTGTTTTTT. It encodes CAITGELFF. Combining the CDR3 with reference TRBV7-9 and TRBJ2-2 gives the whole variable domain DTGVSQNPRHKITKRGQNVTFRCDPISEHNRLYWYRQTLGQGPEFLTYFQNEAQLEKSRLLSDRFSAERPKGSFSTLEIQRTEQGDSAMYLCAITGELFFGEGSRLTVL.

The rearrangement joins TRBV6-2 or TRBV6-3 to TRBJ2-7; weak D call: TRBD1 (6 bases). The germline V gene has CDR1 MNHEY and CDR2 SVGEGT. Deletions cut 2 bases from V and 0 bases from J, with 8 bases between. The length of the CDR3 is 14 residues. CDR3 sequence (DNA): TGTGCCAGCAGTTACCGGGACAACTCCTACGAGCAGTACTTC. Encoded protein: CASSYRDNSYEQYF.

By frequency in the sample, this clone is medium-sized. The gene calls are TRBV7-2 and TRBJ1-6; unclear D gene. The CDR3 has 17 amino acids. CDR1 and CDR2 from the germline V gene are SGHTA and FQGNSA. Deletions cut 4 bases from V and 7 bases from J, with 20 bases between. In DNA form, the CDR3 reads TGTGCCAGCAGCTCCGGATGGCGGGTAGAGGCGAATTCACCCCTCCACTTT. Encoded protein: CASSSGWRVEANSPLHF.

There are many counts of this clone. The V and J genes are TRBV7-2 and TRBJ2-1; D may be TRBD2 (5 bases). CDR3 length: 15 residues. Germline CDR1 is SGHTA and CDR2 is FQGNSA. Trimming stripped 2 bases from V and 7 bases from J, with 15 bases between. DNA of the CDR3: TGTGCCAGCAGCTTATGGACGGGGAGTGGGAATGAGCAGTTCTTC. It yields the protein CASSLWTGSGNEQFF.

In this sample, this clone turned up many times. V usage is TRBV3-1 and J usage is TRBJ1-2; D perhaps matches TRBD1 (6 bases). The ends were cut back, 4 bases at V and 5 bases at J, with 14 bases in the middle. This CDR3 is 14 amino acids long. Germline-derived CDR1 and CDR2 are LGHDT and YNNKEL (reference sequence). The CDR3 sequence: CASSPDKGGYGYTF. CDR3 coding DNA: TGTGCCAGCAGCCCAGACAAAGGGGGTTATGGCTACACCTTC.

This clone was picked up many times. The rearrangement uses TRBV5-6 and TRBJ2-7; D perhaps matches TRBD2 (6 bases). The V end lost 6 bases, the J end lost 3 bases, and 16 bases lay between the germline ends. This CDR3 has 14 amino acids. Germline-derived CDR1 and CDR2 are SGHDT and YYEEEE. DNA of the CDR3: TGTGCCAGCATCGGGCCGGGAGTGTTCTACGAGCAGTACTTC. Encoded protein: CASIGPGVFYEQYF. The variable domain in full, completed from reference TRBV5-6 and TRBJ2-7, reads DAGVTQSPTHLIKTRGQQVTLRCSPKSGHDTVSWYQQALGQGPQFIFQYYEEEERQRGNFPDRFSGHQFPNYSSELNVNALLLGDSALYLCASIGPGVFYEQYFGPGTRLTVT.

This chain uses TRBV18 with TRBJ2-5, with D possibly TRBD2 on 6 matching bases. CDR3 length: 13 amino acids. Germline V gene sequence: CDR1 KGHSH, CDR2 LQKENI. V was clipped by 3 bases and J by 5 bases, with 10 bases between them. The CDR3 sequence is CASSPPGDETQYF. DNA for the CDR3: TGTGCCAGCTCACCCCCGGGGGATGAGACCCAGTACTTC.

Ten or more counts support this clone. V and J are TRBV11-1 and TRBJ2-1, with 14 bases identical to TRBD2. The CDR3 has 16 residues. Germline loops: CDR1 SGHAT, CDR2 FQDESV (reference sequence). Germline trimming cut 4 bases from V and 5 bases from J; bases unmatched to any gene: 4. The CDR3 here is CASSSLTSGRDNEQFF. CDR3 DNA sequence: TGTGCCAGCAGCTCCCTGACTAGCGGGAGGGACAATGAGCAGTTCTTC. Filled out from reference TRBV11-1 and TRBJ2-1, the complete variable domain reads EAEVAQSPRYKITEKSQAVAFWCDPISGHATLYWYRQILGQGPELLVQFQDESVVDDSQLPKDRFSAERLKGVDSTLKIQPAELGDSAMYLCASSSLTSGRDNEQFFGPGTRLTVL.

This clone was detected only a few times. This may arise from a read error, as a much more abundant clone is one base away. The V call is TRBV29-1, the J call TRBJ2-7, with a tentative D call TRBD2 (7 bases). Between the trimmed V and J ends, which lost 2 bases and 0 bases, there was a span of 17 bases. This CDR3 spans 16 amino acids. CDR1 SQVTM and CDR2 ANQGSEA come from the germline V gene. The CDR3 loop is CSVESAGAASSYEQYF. As DNA, the CDR3 is TGCAGCGTTGAATCGGCGGGGGCGGCCAGCTCCTACGAGCAGTACTTC.

At least ten counts were recorded for this clone. The chain carries TRBV18 and TRBJ1-2, with 7 bases aligning to TRBD1. This CDR3 region has 13 residues. Germline-derived CDR1 and CDR2 are KGHSH and LQKENI. J gave up 5 bases and V 3 bases, and 3 bases lay outside the gene matches. The chain's CDR3 is CASSPGTEYGYTF. CDR3 nucleotide sequence: TGTGCCAGCTCACCGGGGACAGAGTATGGCTACACCTTC.

The gene calls are TRBV7-6 and TRBJ2-7, with D perhaps TRBD2 (5 bases). Germline CDR1 reads SGHVS; CDR2 reads FNYEAQ. V gave up 8 bases and J gave up 0 bases, with 11 bases separating them. This CDR3 has 13 residues. The DNA for the CDR3 is TGTGCCAGCGAGGGTGTCTCCTCCTACGAGCAGTACTTC. Translation gives CASEGVSSYEQYF.

V and J are TRBV12-3 or TRBV12-4 and TRBJ1-5; D remains unclear. The CDR3 totals 14 residues. Deletions cut 8 bases from V and 5 bases from J, with 16 bases between. The CDR3 bases are TGTGCCAGCGGCCGAGACATTTCCGATCAGCCCCAGCATTTT. Protein sequence: CASGRDISDQPQHF.

The table lists this clone with a few counts. This sequence joins TRBV2 and TRBJ2-5; perhaps TRBD1 as D (6 bases). Trimming pared 3 bases from V and 4 bases from J, leaving 12 bases between. Germline V gene lookup returns CDR1 SNHLY and CDR2 FYNNEI. The CDR3 extends over 14 amino acids. CDR3 sequence (DNA): TGTGCCAGCAGTGACACAGGGAGCGGAGAGACCCAGTACTTC. Translating gives CASSDTGSGETQYF.

This clone is labeled as medium-sized. This chain links TRBV4-1 with TRBJ1-2; no clear D. Between the trimmed V and J ends, which lost 0 bases and 5 bases, there was a span of 4 bases. The CDR3 is 12 amino acids. Germline values: CDR1 MGHRA, CDR2 YSYEKL. CDR3 nucleotides: TGCGCCAGCAGCCAAGAGGGGTATGGCTACACCTTC. It yields the protein CASSQEGYGYTF.

The table lists this clone with many counts. The rearrangement uses TRBV28 and TRBJ2-7, with D possibly TRBD2 on 6 matching bases. Trimming removed 5 bases at V and 1 base at J, with 9 bases between. CDR1 is MDHEN and CDR2 is SYDVKM in the germline V gene. This CDR3 contains 13 residues. The DNA of the CDR3 is TGTGCCAGCAGTGTCCGGGGGTCCTACGAGCAGTACTTC. Its protein is CASSVRGSYEQYF.

V and J are TRBV30 and TRBJ1-5; tentative D call: TRBD1 (5 bases). Trimming took off 1 base at V and 5 bases at J, with 9 bases between the two ends. The CDR3 runs to 13 residues. Germline CDR1 and CDR2: GTSNPN and SVGIG (reference sequence). The CDR3 DNA follows: TGTGCCTGGAGTGAACAGGTTGATCAGCCCCAGCATTTT. Translation gives CAWSEQVDQPQHF.

This clone was picked up many times. The rearrangement uses TRBV20-1 and TRBJ2-2; D remains unclear. The CDR3 sequence is 15 residues long. Germline V lookup: CDR1 DFQATT, CDR2 SNEGSKA (reference sequence). Trimming left V 3 bases short and J 1 base short, with 12 bases between. CDR3 bases: TGCAGTGCTAGTGGCAGGTTAAAGAACACCGGGGAGCTGTTTTTT. Protein sequence: CSASGRLKNTGELFF.

This clone was observed at least ten times. The chain carries TRBV27 and TRBJ2-2; the D is unclear. The germline V and J ends were trimmed by 5 bases and 5 bases, with 9 bases remaining between them. CDR3 length: 13 residues. Germline-derived CDR1 and CDR2 are MNHEY and SMNVEV (reference sequence). As DNA, the CDR3 is TGTGCCAGCAGTCCACTCGAGACCGGGGAGCTGTTTTTT. Translated, it gives CASSPLETGELFF.